Shown below are 25 T cell receptor beta chains from a single sample sequenced in a study of breast tumors, draining lymph nodes, adjacent tissues. The lymph nodes were axillary draining lymph nodes from breast cancer patients. TCRdb re-analysed the multiplex PCR reads in MiXCR, keeping a single row per CDR3 protein. The sample yields around 290,000 distinct CDR3 sequences, over 30% seen once. The sample comprised axillary lymph node tissue. The receptors were sampled from a female donor with breast cancer. Some clones in this sample may be carry-over from other donors' samples.

The chain recombines TRBV5-6 with TRBJ1-6; 9 bases line up with TRBD1. The J segment lost 10 bases and the V segment lost 3 bases, leaving 11 bases of the junction unmatched. Germline V gives CDR1 SGHDT, CDR2 YYEEEE. This CDR3 comprises 16 residues. The CDR3 sequence is CASSSGTGRIHSPLHF. CDR3 bases: TGTGCCAGCAGCTCCGGGACAGGGAGAATACACTCACCCCTCCACTTT.

The chain combines TRBV6-1 with TRBJ1-1; 7 bases line up with TRBD1. V lost 2 bases to trimming and J lost 6 bases; unmatched junction nucleotides: 12. Germline lookup yields CDR1 MNHNS and CDR2 SASEGT. This CDR3 comprises 16 residues. CDR3 in amino acids: CASSESWTGELSEAFF. CDR3 DNA sequence: TGTGCCAGCAGTGAATCCTGGACAGGAGAGTTATCTGAAGCTTTCTTT.

This clonotype was recorded at least ten times. The rearrangement joins TRBV20-1 to TRBJ2-1; D gene uncertain. The CDR3 is made up of 16 amino acids. The V end lost 0 bases, the J end lost 4 bases, and 16 bases lay between the germline ends. The V gene's germline CDR1 is DFQATT and CDR2 SNEGSKA (reference sequence). CDR3 loop: CSARDRIVRAYNEQFF. The DNA of the CDR3 is TGCAGTGCTAGAGATAGGATTGTAAGGGCTTACAATGAGCAGTTCTTC.

There are many counts of this clonotype. V is TRBV7-2 and J is TRBJ2-3; D is perhaps TRBD2 (5 bases). Trimming took 1 base from V and 2 from J, leaving 16 bases between them. Per the germline V gene, CDR1 is SGHTA and CDR2 is FQGNSA. The CDR3 consists of 17 residues. CDR3: CASSLGPLGAPTDTQYF. The CDR3 nucleotides are TGTGCCAGCAGCTTAGGCCCTTTGGGAGCGCCCACAGATACGCAGTATTTT.

Turning to this clonotype: Being one base from a much bigger clone, this may be a read error. This chain uses TRBV20-1 with TRBJ2-7; D perhaps matches TRBD2 (5 bases). CDR3 size: 14 residues. From germline, CDR1 is DFQATT and CDR2 SNEGSKA (reference sequence). The CDR3 bases are TGCAGTGCTAGAGATAGCCAGCGGTCCTGCGAGCAGTACTTC. Its translation: CSARDSQRSCEQYF.

This clonotype was recorded many times. J is TRBJ2-3 and V is TRBV11-3; no clear D gene. The CDR3 covers 12 residues. The V end lost 5 bases, the J end lost 5 bases, and 8 bases lay between the germline ends. Germline V gene lookup returns CDR1 SGHNT and CDR2 YENEEA. CDR3 nucleotide sequence: TGTGCCAGCAGCCCCCATCAAGATACGCAGTATTTT. This gives the protein CASSPHQDTQYF.

This clonotype was detected a few times. With a much larger clone just one base away, this may be a read error. The chain recombines TRBV7-6 with TRBJ2-7; the match to TRBD2 covers 9 bases. Germline V gene sequence: CDR1 SGHVS, CDR2 FNYEAQ. This CDR3 has 15 residues. CDR3 coding DNA: TGTGCCAGCAGCCCGAGGACTAGCGACGTCTACGAGCAGCACTTC. Protein sequence: CASSPRTSDVYEQHF.

Many counts were recorded for this clonotype. V gene TRBV5-4 combines with J gene TRBJ1-3, with a tentative D call TRBD1 (5 bases). The length of the CDR3 is 13 residues. In germline, CDR1 is SGHNT, CDR2 YYREEE (reference sequence). V was pared by 4 bases and J by 4 bases, with 9 bases between. As DNA, the CDR3 is TGTGCCAGCAGCACTGCAGGGGGAAACACCATATATTTT. Translated: CASSTAGGNTIYF.

This clonotype appeared many times. The rearrangement uses TRBV19 and TRBJ2-7; 7 bases fit TRBD1. The trim removed 3 bases at V and 6 bases at J, leaving 8 bases unmatched. This CDR3 has 14 residues. Germline CDR1 is LNHDA and CDR2 is SQIVND (reference sequence). The CDR3 here is CASSIGQAGSEQYF. The CDR3 bases are TGTGCCAGTAGTATCGGACAGGCGGGCTCCGAGCAGTACTTC.

This clonotype was observed at least ten times. CDR3 amino acids: CASSLVSGRSSYEQYF. CDR3 DNA sequence: TGTGCCAGCAGCTTAGTTAGCGGGAGGAGCTCCTACGAGCAGTACTTC. The V gene is TRBV7-2, the J gene TRBJ2-7; 10 bases fit TRBD2. The V segment lost 1 base and the J segment 0 bases; nucleotides outside the gene matches: 3. The germline V gene encodes CDR1 SGHTA and CDR2 FQGNSA. CDR3 length: 16 residues.

This clonotype was observed many times. V and J are TRBV14 and TRBJ2-1, with D possibly matching TRBD1 (5 bases). The germline V gene has CDR1 SGHDN and CDR2 FVKESK. V was pared by 6 bases and J by 7 bases, with 16 bases between. This CDR3 comprises 14 residues. The CDR3 DNA is TGTGCCAGCAGTCCTGAGAATCAGGGTAATGAGCAGTTCTTC. Translating it yields CASSPENQGNEQFF.

The rearrangement joins TRBV7-9 to TRBJ2-1; 9 bases match TRBD2. Germline V lookup: CDR1 SEHNR, CDR2 FQNEAQ (reference sequence). V dropped 2 bases and J dropped 5; count of bases not matched to a gene: 4. The CDR3 has 15 residues. The CDR3 DNA reads TGTGCCAGCAGCTTAATTATAGCGGGGGACAATGAGCAGTTCTTC. Translating it yields CASSLIIAGDNEQFF.

This clonotype was recorded at least ten times. The J gene is TRBJ2-3, the V gene TRBV24-1; D ambiguous. The V end lost 0 bases, the J end lost 5 bases, and 2 bases lay between the germline ends. The CDR3 runs 12 residues. Per the germline V gene, CDR1 is KGHDR and CDR2 is SFDVKD. CDR3 sequence: CATSDLLDTQYF. As DNA, the CDR3 is TGTGCCACCAGTGATTTGCTAGATACGCAGTATTTT.

At least ten counts were recorded for this clonotype. In DNA form, the CDR3 reads TGTGCCAGCCTTATATCAGGGGGAACTGAAGCTTTCTTT. Translation gives CASLISGGTEAFF. The rearrangement uses TRBV25-1 and TRBJ1-1; 7 nucleotides agree with TRBD1. Germline CDR1 reads MGHDK; CDR2 reads SYGVNS. CDR3 size: 13 residues. V lost 8 bases, J lost 5 bases, and 8 bases stayed unmatched. The complete variable domain, with remaining parts taken from reference TRBV25-1 and TRBJ1-1, reads EADIYQTPRYLVIGTGKKITLECSQTMGHDKMYWYQQDPGMELHLIHYSYGVNSTEKGDLSSESTVSRIRTEHFPLTLESARPSHTSQYLCASLISGGTEAFFGQGTRLTVV.

Points on this clonotype: A much more abundant neighbour one base away suggests this may be a read error. This chain uses TRBV30 with TRBJ1-4; the D is unclear. The V gene's germline CDR1 is GTSNPN and CDR2 SVGIG (reference sequence). The ends were cut back, 3 bases at V and 7 bases at J, with 6 bases in the middle. The CDR3 is 11 amino acids. The CDR3 nucleotides read TGTGCCTGGAGCGATAGTGAAAAACTGTTTTTT. As protein: CAWSDSEKLFF.

The rearrangement links TRBV5-6 to TRBJ1-1; the D gene is possibly TRBD1 (6 bases). The CDR3 is made up of 12 amino acids. V was trimmed by 6 bases and J by 7 bases, leaving 13 bases between them. The germline V gene has CDR1 SGHDT and CDR2 YYEEEE. The CDR3 nucleotides are TGTGCCAGCATCTCACCAGGGGTTGAAGCTTTCTTT. Protein: CASISPGVEAFF. The whole variable domain, filled in from reference TRBV5-6 and TRBJ1-1, reads DAGVTQSPTHLIKTRGQQVTLRCSPKSGHDTVSWYQQALGQGPQFIFQYYEEEERQRGNFPDRFSGHQFPNYSSELNVNALLLGDSALYLCASISPGVEAFFGQGTRLTVV.

Comment on this clonotype: This clone may be a read error of a much larger clone one base away. CDR3 amino acids: CASSFGGGGEQYF. The CDR3 DNA sequence: TGTGCCAGCAGTTTCGGGGGTGGGGGCGAGCAGTACTTC. V and J are TRBV12-3 or TRBV12-4 and TRBJ2-7; maybe TRBD2 (6 bases). V was pared by 3 bases and J by 6 bases, with 12 bases between. The CDR3 sequence is 13 residues long.

This clonotype came up many times. This sequence joins TRBV5-6 and TRBJ2-5; D ambiguous. CDR3 length equals 16 residues. Trimming stripped 1 base from V and 4 bases from J, with 17 bases between. Germline values: CDR1 SGHDT, CDR2 YYEEEE. The CDR3 DNA follows: TGTGCCAGCAGCTTGATTGGCACCATTAGGTTAGAGACCCAGTACTTC. The encoded protein is CASSLIGTIRLETQYF.

The V and J genes are TRBV25-1 and TRBJ1-4; D is perhaps TRBD1 (5 bases). V was clipped by 4 bases and J by 6 bases, with 18 bases between them. Germline V lookup: CDR1 MGHDK, CDR2 SYGVNS. This CDR3 spans 16 amino acids. CDR3 region: CASSARTVQGHEKLFF. In DNA, the CDR3 is TGTGCCAGCAGTGCTAGGACCGTCCAGGGCCATGAAAAACTGTTTTTT.

This clonotype was counted many times. The chain combines TRBV24-1 with TRBJ2-3; the D gene is possibly TRBD1 (5 bases). Trimming stripped 5 bases from V and 5 bases from J, with 16 bases between. The CDR3 totals 15 residues. In germline, CDR1 is KGHDR, CDR2 SFDVKD. The CDR3 sequence is CATSGDSPTGDTQYF. CDR3 nucleotide sequence: TGTGCCACCAGTGGAGACAGCCCCACGGGAGATACGCAGTATTTT.

Ten or more counts support this clonotype. The rearrangement joins TRBV5-6 to TRBJ1-3; possible D gene TRBD1, 6 bases. V was trimmed by 4 bases and J by 3 bases, leaving 11 bases between them. The CDR3 covers 14 residues. The germline V gene has CDR1 SGHDT and CDR2 YYEEEE. The CDR3 coding sequence is TGTGCCAGCAGCCGACAGGTTTATGGAAACACCATATATTTT. It specifies CASSRQVYGNTIYF.

This clonotype was observed at least ten times. The J gene is TRBJ1-4, the V gene TRBV7-2; no reliable D call. Trimming took 1 base from V and 3 from J, leaving 9 bases between them. The germline gives CDR1 SGHTA, CDR2 FQGNSA. The CDR3 extends over 15 amino acids. This CDR3 is CASSLDNSPNEKLFF. The CDR3, as DNA: TGTGCCAGCAGCTTAGACAACAGCCCTAATGAAAAACTGTTTTTT.

This clonotype has ten or more counts. The rearrangement links TRBV19 to TRBJ1-4, with TRBD1 matching 7 bases. Germline CDR1 and CDR2: LNHDA and SQIVND (reference sequence). Unmatched junction bases numbered 7, after V lost 6 bases and J lost 3 bases. The CDR3 totals 15 residues. The CDR3 DNA is TGTGCCAGTAGCCCGGGGACAGCATCTAATGAAAAACTGTTTTTT. Translating gives CASSPGTASNEKLFF.

There are a few counts of this clonotype. The J gene is TRBJ1-1, the V gene TRBV5-6, with 9 bases that match TRBD1. The CDR3 has 15 amino acids. Germline CDR1 SGHDT, CDR2 YYEEEE. V shed 4 bases, J shed 3 bases, and the junction held 7 bases outside the gene matches. The CDR3 region is CASSPGTGTDTEAFF. The CDR3, as DNA: TGTGCCAGCAGCCCCGGGACAGGGACGGACACTGAAGCTTTCTTT.

This clonotype was seen ten or more times. The chain combines TRBV3-1 with TRBJ2-3; D remains unclear. V gave up 7 bases and J gave up 6 bases, with 11 bases separating them. This CDR3 comprises 12 residues. Germline assignment: CDR1 LGHDT and CDR2 YNNKEL (reference sequence). DNA of the CDR3: TGTGCCAGCACGAGGATGGGGGATACGCAGTATTTT. It yields the protein CASTRMGDTQYF.